Sequencing of this TCR beta chain was carried out in a study of T cell repertoires in ileal Crohn's disease. The table came from immunoSEQ multiplex PCR; TCRdb's copy has only in-frame clones and leaves some out. The top ten clones hold about 14% of a sample with roughly 3,000 clones, around 90% of them seen once. This CDR3 comprises 13 residues. The V and J ends lost 5 bases and 4 bases respectively, with 9 bases between them. Germline CDR1 MNHEY, CDR2 SMNVEV (reference sequence). Remarks on this clone: The antigen remains undetermined.

Time point reported: proximal margin of the surgical specimen (macroscopically non-inflamed). Study results and caveats: Active smokers at surgery had more clonal expansions than non-smokers. High-frequency clones were more common in sorted CD8 than CD4 cells.

The genes are TRBV27 and TRBJ1-5; D uncertain. This TCR derives from an adult with Crohn's disease. The sequenced sample consisted of ileal tissue. DNA of the CDR3: TGTGCCAGCAGTACGGGGAGAAATCAGCCCCAGCATTTT. The encoded protein is CASSTGRNQPQHF.